This TCR beta chain was documented in a study of control samples from healthy donors and cancer patients. The CDR3 runs to 15 residues. Trimming took 6 bases from V and 9 from J; bases not matched to a gene: 12. CDR1 is MNHEY and CDR2 is SVGEGT in the germline V gene. Using immunoSEQ multiplex PCR, the repertoire was profiled, and TCRdb retains in-frame clones only, with some absent. The sample records more than 50,000 clones, roughly 95% being singletons. This clone has just one count. The sequencing sample was made of blood. This sequence originates from a woman under 30 in good health. V gene TRBV6-2 or TRBV6-3 combines with J gene TRBJ2-1, with 9 bases that match TRBD1. The DNA for the CDR3 is TGTGCCAGCAGCAAGGGGGGACAGGGAAATGGTGAGCAGTTCTTC. This codes for CASSKGGQGNGEQFF.